This T cell receptor (beta chain) emerged from a study of cytomegalovirus exposure and HLA in healthy donors (dated by TCRdb to about 2017). For context, the study as a whole: An earlier analysis of roughly 500 of the donors reported 250 to 350 Gb of sequence data and 120 million or so unique TCR beta sequences from 150 million to 200 million T cells. Roughly five DR-DQ haplotypes were handled as single units for association and clustering because linkage in the cohort was strong. The T cell repertoires of 670 or so subjects were profiled by immunosequencing and related to cytomegalovirus serostatus. Rather than drawing on any new phenotypic data, the later analysis identified candidate immune exposures from TCR beta sequences and the way those sequences occurred across donors. Typing coverage differed by locus: A, B, C, DRB1 and DQB1 were typed in about 620-630 donors, DQA1 in 522, DPA1 in 600 to 610, and DPB1 in approximately 450. To decide whether each TCR beta V gene segment behaved as functional or pseudogenic, an earlier analysis of fewer than 750 of the donors relied on high-throughput TCR beta sequencing. Donor age, sex, ethnicity and CMV serostatus were compiled together with the repertoire data. To predict cytomegalovirus infection status, the study combined high-throughput TCR immunosequencing, statistical association of individual TCRs with disease status, and machine learning. In a later analysis, previously published TCR beta repertoires from fewer than 750 donors were re-analyzed and high-resolution HLA genotyping was added so that TCR occurrence patterns could be studied. The study was designed to test whether signatures of past pathogen exposure could be identified by cataloging public T cell receptors. HLA typing included class I and class II loci at four-digit resolution. In addition to the first cohort of roughly 700 subjects, a separate validation cohort of about 120 different subjects was used. Genome-wide SNP genotypes for about 65% of the 666 donors were used in a later genetic analysis, which treated that subset as a discovery cohort. Of the roughly 400 genotyped donors, approximately 83% fell in the genetic ancestry cluster associated with self-reported Caucasian donors. On average, over 200,000 unique TCR beta nucleotide sequences were sequenced per donor among several hundred genotyped donors of the cohort, with roughly 19% of those sequences being non-productive. Every discovery cohort repertoire had been produced on one sequencing platform. An early release that covered more than 550 HLA-typed donors contained approximately 300 gigabases of sequencing data and 80 million or so unique TCR sequences.

From its cysteine to its phenylalanine, the CDR3 spans 14 amino acids. The read is trimmed to its CDR3 DNA, 42 bases read in frame from base 1. Germline trimming: 0 bases from V, 3 bases from J; junction bases outside gene matches: 2. The germline V gene (reference sequence) provides CDR1 SGHNT and CDR2 YYREEE. What the study reported, not specific to this receptor: In a later analysis, some 18,000 TCR beta sequences were associated with specific HLA alleles at a false discovery rate of 0.05. A cluster of highly shared sequence variants was judged likely to be a technical artifact of the sequencing pipeline. The authors suggested that the approach could potentially be extended to other disease states and immunological phenotypes. In an earlier analysis of about 600 of the donors, most TCR beta V segments appeared in productive rearrangements about 87% or about 30% of the time, broadly matching IMGT annotations. The 87-base-pair reads could not distinguish some IMGT-functional V segments, including TRBV6-2 and TRBV6-3, so those segments were excluded. A later analysis found that HLA-associated TCR beta chains were more clonally expanded and had lower generation probabilities than equally common non-associated chains. When HLA alleles, especially DR and DQ, strongly co-occurred, TCR associations were difficult to assign to individual alleles. The classifier was reported to diagnose cytomegalovirus status with high specificity and sensitivity in both the original cohort and the validation cohort. The earlier analysis of some 540 of the donors excluded 15 to 20 rarely observed V segments, including chromosome 9 orphons, because counts were too low. The study listed 164 TCR beta chains as associated with cytomegalovirus. A later analysis found that TCR association rates varied across HLA loci, with DRB1 alleles showing the most associated TCRs and HLA-C alleles the fewest. While some public TCRs were present in many individuals, most TCR sequences turned up only very rarely across donors. Several of the top co-occurrence clusters appeared to be linked to parvovirus B19, influenza, CMV and Epstein-Barr virus, according to a later analysis. An association between a missense DCLRE1C variant and V-gene and J-gene trimming of TCR beta chains was found in a later genetic analysis and replicated in an independent cohort. In a later analysis, most CMV-associated TCR beta chains were found to appear HLA-restricted, with HLA associations seemingly driven largely by CMV exposure. A later genetic analysis reported fewer N-insertions in productive TCRs among donors in an Asian-associated ancestry cluster than the 666-donor mean. Correlated functional status among segregating V segments might be attributable to linkage disequilibrium, but an unknown experimental factor could not be ruled out. A further reported finding was that TCR beta sequences accurately predicted the HLA-A and HLA-B alleles for most subjects in the first cohort. In vitro tests confirmed that a few of the cytomegalovirus-associated TCR beta chains recognize cytomegalovirus antigens. Immune exposure information for the cohort was limited to CMV serostatus. In this cohort, only TCR beta chains were sequenced, and detectable features were limited by the absence of alpha or paired-chain data. Because HLA typing was missing for some donors at each locus, association tests included only the typed subset. Roughly uniform sequencing depth across donors was assumed in presence/absence analyses, although this assumption may not hold.

Library prep was done by the immunoSEQ multiplex PCR assay. For the multiplex PCR, a mixture combining 60 forward primers for TCR Vbeta segments and 13 reverse primers for TCR Jbeta segments was used. The CDR3 region of rearranged TCR beta genes was amplified from genomic DNA with a multiplex PCR assay. The Illumina HiSeq System was used to sequence the amplified TCR beta libraries as 87-base-pair reads. The original pipeline was this. In a later analysis, tens of millions of unique TCR beta chains were counted across the approximately 670 repertoires, and approximately 11 million of these chains were shared by at least two donors. Raw reads were error-corrected and collapsed into unique sequences by a nearest-neighbor algorithm in which closely related sequences were merged to remove PCR and sequencing errors. V, D and J gene segments were assigned by aligning CDR3 sequences to IMGT reference sequences. For a sequence to be retained, at least a six-nucleotide match to both a V gene segment and a J gene segment was required. Rearrangements were called productive when the CDR3 lacked stop codons and stayed in frame with V and J; all others were non-productive. CDR3 was defined by IMGT convention, running from the second conserved V-encoded cysteine to the conserved J-encoded phenylalanine. The earlier analysis of a few hundred of the donors excluded sequences that lacked an unambiguous match to a single V gene segment. An earlier analysis of a few hundred of the donors called V segments functional above 56.7% productive rearrangements and segregating when the between-donor standard deviation exceeded 5%. A statistical classification framework was developed to diagnose cytomegalovirus status using the catalog of TCR beta chain sequences. In a later analysis, TCR nucleotide sequences were compared against IMGT/GENE-DB human TR gene sequences so that V and J genes could be assigned. Using the TCRdist pipeline, a later analysis assigned CDR3 sequences along with most-parsimonious VDJ recombination scenarios. In a later analysis, each TCR beta chain was defined by its CDR3 amino acid sequence together with its V-gene family, and reads lacking a unique V-gene family were excluded. As a way to deal with suspected cross-contamination and a sequencing artifact, a later analysis dropped hundreds of nucleotide sequences that were highly shared and had low generation probability. In a later analysis, a clonal expansion index was calculated for each public chain from normalized within-repertoire ranks of inferred template counts. In a later analysis, generation probabilities were computed with a VDJ recombination model fitted to out-of-frame rearrangements, and the resulting probabilities were checked against IGoR. In a later analysis, TCR-TCR, TCR-HLA and TCR-CMV co-occurrence was scored with hypergeometric tests, and a repertoire-size bias correction was applied to TCR pairs. To estimate false discovery rates, a later analysis permuted the HLA or CMV assignments 20 times. In a later analysis, co-occurring TCRs were grouped using DBSCAN, and TCRdist sequence similarity was added for clustering within HLA-allele-positive subsets. Repertoires with fewer than 30,000 or more than 120,000 public chains, plus five repertoires with anomalous nucleotide sharing, were excluded from co-occurrence clustering. Here the immuneACCESS table is served through TCRdb, limited to in-frame sequences with V and J called. Missing clones are a known gap in these copies; in checked studies unresolved V genes cover under half, and the rest lacks a known reason. That table furnishes V, J and clone size, whereas the DNA furnished D and trimming. The sample table shows around 76,000 clones, and more than 65% are seen once. More than 15% of the sample belongs to the ten largest clones.

On this clone: Its specific antigen is unknown. Base-call qualities are not available, and no considerably larger clone is one nucleotide away.

In total, roughly 670 healthy bone marrow donors made up the cohort. Cohort members were all nominally healthy when sampled, although unrecorded immune exposures were likely present. The donor tested CMV seropositive and was one of the 289 seropositive cohort members. Every donor gave a peripheral blood sample, and the peripheral blood mononuclear cells from that sample were used for TCR beta sequencing. The Qiagen DNeasy Blood Extraction Kit was used to extract genomic DNA from the blood cell samples. Sequencing input: PBMCs. The chain couples TRBV5-4 to TRBJ2-7; 8 bases in the junction line up with TRBD1. The clonotype comes from a woman in her 40s in good health and CMV-seropositive. The sequenced DNA is TGTGCCAGCAGCTTGGGACAGGGGAGCTACGAGCAGTACTTC. Its protein reads: CASSLGQGSYEQYF.